The TCR beta chain described here comes from a study of T cells in Graves' hyperthyroidism and ophthalmopathy. General study points: Most thyroid clonotypes that were expanded above 0.001 also turned up in blood. Ophthalmopathy cases were set apart from stable hyperthyroidism by a 13 V-J model.

This clonotype was seen a single time. Its antigen is currently unknown. A much larger clone differs by one base, so this may be a read error. Not enrolled were patients with uncontrolled infection, other autoimmune disease, pregnancy or lactation. The PBMCs were sourced from fresh peripheral blood (around 9.3 ml). The CDR3 spans 15 residues. The V and J ends lost 4 bases and 7 bases respectively, with 19 bases between them. Germline V gene sequence: CDR1 MNHGY, CDR2 SVAAGI. Researchers took RNA transcripts and amplified the TCR beta CDR3 regions from them. Researchers ran a first-round RT-PCR on the TCR CDR3 using the HTBI primer set. TCRdb reanalysed the multiplex PCR reads using MiXCR and keeps one entry per CDR3 protein. The data hold over 500,000 distinct CDR3 sequences, with around 16% observed a single time.

The sample was blood. The chain couples TRBV6-9 to TRBJ1-1; D is unclear. This TCR was sampled from a woman aged 25 to 39 with Graves' ophthalmopathy. This CDR3 reads CASSLSKTRELEAFF. DNA of the CDR3: TGTGCCAGCAGTTTATCAAAGACAAGGGAGCTTGAAGCTTTCTTT.